This T cell receptor (beta chain) is drawn from a study of CD8 T cells in ankylosing spondylitis. This clonotype has just a few counts. Its antigen remains unknown. The CDR3 is 15 amino acids. With V trimmed by 0 bases and J by 5 bases, 1 base remained unmatched. Germline CDR1 reads SGHKS; CDR2 reads YYEKEE (reference sequence). TCRdb itself ran the 5' RACE reads through MiXCR, one entry per CDR3 protein. The sample consists of about 160,000 distinct CDR3 sequences, around 20% of them appearing once. Findings and caveats of the study: Enrichment of disease-linked clones was reportedly significant in matched ankylosing spondylitis synovial fluid.

The sequence was collected from a male donor with ankylosing spondylitis or in good health (not recorded which). The rearrangement links TRBV5-5 to TRBJ2-3; the match to TRBD2 covers 12 bases. The specimen was blood, either unsorted or a sorted T cell fraction (not recorded which). CDR3 sequence: CASSLGLAGVDTQYF. The CDR3 DNA reads TGTGCCAGCAGCTTGGGACTAGCGGGAGTAGATACGCAGTATTTT.